Given below is one T cell receptor beta chain in context. This clonotype was found a few times. This receptor's antigen is unknown. No much larger clone exists at a distance of one base, and base qualities are not known. The germline V gene sets CDR1 to SNHLY and CDR2 to FYNNEI. V was cut back by 3 bases and J by 5 bases, leaving a gap of 15 bases between them. The CDR3 numbers 15 residues from cysteine through phenylalanine. Of the read, only the CDR3 DNA is kept; its 45 bases are in frame from base 1. TCR beta CDR3 regions were amplified from RNA transcripts. For the first round of RT-PCR on the TCR CDR3, the HTBI primer set was used together with the Qiagen OneStep RT-PCR kit. A second multiplex PCR round built the libraries, followed by size selection and purification. The libraries were sequenced on an Illumina HiSeq2000 using paired-end 100 bp reads. Per the authors' processing: Raw data were processed with SOAPnuke, discarding reads with adapters, uncalled bases, mean Phred below 15, or no exact constant-primer or identifier match. COPE v1.2.5 was used to merge the high-quality paired reads, and each unique nucleotide sequence was defined as a clonotype. Clonotypes were aligned to IMGT TRBV, TRBD and TRBJ reference segments using MiTCR v1.1. The analysis included only V-J combinations with a frequency above 0.0001, which together covered approximately 99% of the repertoires. A TCS score was defined as the ratio of F50 (clonal expansion) to E x V (chaos), with BLOSUM62-based TCRdist applied between CDR3 peptides within each V-J. Welch's t-statistics and random forest reduced fewer than 550 V-J features to 13, which were used in a naive Bayes classifier (R e1071). TCRdb reprocessing: public reads trimmed at Q25 with fastp, clones called with MiXCR, in-frame beta chains kept. Entries are consolidated by CDR3 protein sequence, retaining the most common genes and DNA. These V and J calls are TCRdb output, not the study's own analysis. Across this sample there are 200,000 to 250,000 distinct CDR3 sequences, with around a sixth seen only once. About half of the sample goes to the ten largest clones.

This sample is part of a study of T cells in Graves' hyperthyroidism and ophthalmopathy (dated by TCRdb to the late 2010s). Regarding the research as a whole: Peripheral blood was collected at initial diagnosis, before any treatment. The paper reports TCR Vbeta CDR3 sequencing of fewer than 150 peripheral blood samples: 43 ophthalmopathy, 70 to 85 hyperthyroidism and 17 progressor patients. Prospective prediction of ophthalmopathy was tested in an independent validation cohort consisting of fewer than 20 hyperthyroidism patients and over 15 patients who later progressed to ophthalmopathy. Thyroid tissue and blood T-cell repertoires from about six Graves' hyperthyroidism patients were also compared in the study. Once sampling was done, hyperthyroidism patients were given methimazole at a starting dose of 30 mg daily, whereas ophthalmopathy patients were given high-dose intravenous methylprednisolone. The roughly 94 discovery patients were randomly split 7:3 into training and test sets. To identify distinguishing TCR V-J signatures, a discovery cohort of about a hundred patients was used, comprising 43 with Graves' ophthalmopathy and approximately 57 with stable Graves' hyperthyroidism.

Graves' hyperthyroidism was defined as stable when no progression to ophthalmopathy occurred over 18 months of follow-up. The hyperthyroidism patients were between 18 and 65 years old and newly diagnosed, with a disease duration of less than 2 months. Exclusion was applied to patients with uncontrolled infections, other autoimmune diseases, pregnancy or lactation. Diagnoses were based on clinical symptoms, serum thyroxine and TRAb, thyroid ultrasound and orbital computed tomography. PBMCs were isolated from 8 to 10 ml of fresh peripheral blood by Ficoll-Paque density gradient centrifugation. Trizol reagent was used to extract total RNA, and RNA quality was then checked on an Agilent 2100 Bioanalyzer. Beyond this particular receptor, the publication reports: A model built on a 13 V-J signature distinguished ophthalmopathy from stable hyperthyroidism, reaching 87.88% sensitivity and approximately 83% specificity in cross-validation and 80%/75% in testing. In validation, the model predicted progression to ophthalmopathy a median of around six months before onset, with roughly 71% sensitivity and roughly 73% specificity. Sample size was not statistically predetermined, and investigators were not blinded to group allocation. Most expanded thyroid clonotypes (frequency above 0.001) were also detected in blood, suggesting blood repertoires may reflect thyroid immune responses.

The sequence was obtained from a woman in her forties or fifties with Graves' hyperthyroidism. Sequenced input: blood. The V gene is TRBV2 and the J gene is TRBJ2-3; TRBD1 is possibly the D segment (5 matching bases). Here is the DNA: TGTGCCAGCAGTGAGTCAGGGTTATTTGGAGATACGCAGTATTTT. Its translation reads: CASSESGLFGDTQYF.